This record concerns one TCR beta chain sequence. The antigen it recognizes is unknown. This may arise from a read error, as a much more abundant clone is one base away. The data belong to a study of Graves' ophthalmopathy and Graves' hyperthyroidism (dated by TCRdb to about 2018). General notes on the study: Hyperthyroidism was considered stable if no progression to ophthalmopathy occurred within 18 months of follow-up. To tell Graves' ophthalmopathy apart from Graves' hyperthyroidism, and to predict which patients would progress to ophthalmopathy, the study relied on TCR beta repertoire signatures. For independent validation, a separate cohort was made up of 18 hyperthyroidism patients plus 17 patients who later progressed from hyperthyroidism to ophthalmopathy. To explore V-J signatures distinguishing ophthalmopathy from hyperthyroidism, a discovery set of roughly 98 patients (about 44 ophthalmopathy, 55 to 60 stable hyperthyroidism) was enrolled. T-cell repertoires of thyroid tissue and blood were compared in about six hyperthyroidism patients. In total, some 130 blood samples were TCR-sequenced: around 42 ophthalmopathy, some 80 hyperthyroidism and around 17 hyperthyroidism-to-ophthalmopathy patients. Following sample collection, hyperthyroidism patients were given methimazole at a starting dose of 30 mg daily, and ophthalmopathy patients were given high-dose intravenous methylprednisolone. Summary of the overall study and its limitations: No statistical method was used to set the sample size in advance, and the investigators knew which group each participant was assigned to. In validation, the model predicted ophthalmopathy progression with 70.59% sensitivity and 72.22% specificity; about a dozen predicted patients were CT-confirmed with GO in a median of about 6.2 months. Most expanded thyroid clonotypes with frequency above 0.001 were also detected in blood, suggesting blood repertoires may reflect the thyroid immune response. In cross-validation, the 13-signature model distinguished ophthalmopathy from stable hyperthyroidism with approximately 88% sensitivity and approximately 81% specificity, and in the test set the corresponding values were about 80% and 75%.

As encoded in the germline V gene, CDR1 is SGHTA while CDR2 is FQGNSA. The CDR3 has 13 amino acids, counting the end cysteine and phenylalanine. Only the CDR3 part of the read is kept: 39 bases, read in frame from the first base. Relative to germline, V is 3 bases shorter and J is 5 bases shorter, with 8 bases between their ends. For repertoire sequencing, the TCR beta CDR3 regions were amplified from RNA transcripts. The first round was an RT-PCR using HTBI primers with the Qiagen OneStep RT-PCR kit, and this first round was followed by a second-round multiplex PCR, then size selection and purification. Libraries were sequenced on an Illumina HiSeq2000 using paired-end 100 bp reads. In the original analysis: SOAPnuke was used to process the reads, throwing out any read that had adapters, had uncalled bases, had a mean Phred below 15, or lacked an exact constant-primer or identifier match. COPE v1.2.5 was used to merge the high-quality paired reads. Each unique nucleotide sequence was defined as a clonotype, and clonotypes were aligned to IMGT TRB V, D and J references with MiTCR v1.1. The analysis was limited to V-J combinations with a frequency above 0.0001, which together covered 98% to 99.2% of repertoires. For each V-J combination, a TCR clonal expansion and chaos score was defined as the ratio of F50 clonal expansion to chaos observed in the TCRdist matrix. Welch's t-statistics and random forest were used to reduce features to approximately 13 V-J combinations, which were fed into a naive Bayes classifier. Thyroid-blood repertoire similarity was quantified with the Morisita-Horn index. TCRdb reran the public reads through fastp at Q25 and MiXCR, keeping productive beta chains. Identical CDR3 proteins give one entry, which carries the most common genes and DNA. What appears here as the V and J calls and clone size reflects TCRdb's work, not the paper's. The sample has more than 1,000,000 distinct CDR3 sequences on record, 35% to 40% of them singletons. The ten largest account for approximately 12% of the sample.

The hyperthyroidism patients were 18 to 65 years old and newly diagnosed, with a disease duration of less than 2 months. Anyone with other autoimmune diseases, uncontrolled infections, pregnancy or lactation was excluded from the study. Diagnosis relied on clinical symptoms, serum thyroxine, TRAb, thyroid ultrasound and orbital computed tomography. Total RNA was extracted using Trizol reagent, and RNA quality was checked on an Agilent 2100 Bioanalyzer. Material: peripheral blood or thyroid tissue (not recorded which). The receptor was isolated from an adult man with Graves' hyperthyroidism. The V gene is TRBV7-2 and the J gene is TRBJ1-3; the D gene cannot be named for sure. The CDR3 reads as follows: CASSLGNRNTIYF. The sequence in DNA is TGTGCCAGCAGCTTGGGCAATAGAAACACCATATATTTT.